One sample yielded the 2 T cell receptor beta chains listed below, sequenced in a study of blood T cell repertoires in COVID-19. Produced via immunoSEQ multiplex PCR; TCRdb's table is partial and in-frame only. This sample yields around 130,000 clones, of which roughly four fifths are seen a single time; around 8% belongs to the top ten. The source material was peripheral blood. These receptors were obtained from a human donor in a cohort sampled during active COVID-19.

The chain has TRBV5-8 and TRBJ2-1; 8 bases agree with TRBD1. V lost 5 bases and J lost 8; bases outside the gene matches: 15. The germline V gene encodes CDR1 SGHTS and CDR2 YDEGEE. The CDR3 is 16 amino acids. The CDR3 bases are TGTGCCAGCAGACCCGTCCACAGGGGGTTCTCTCATGAGCAGTTCTTC. Translation gives CASRPVHRGFSHEQFF.

The chain couples TRBV2 to TRBJ1-1, with D hard to call. CDR3 length equals 14 residues. Trimming pared 8 bases from V and 0 bases from J, leaving 13 bases between. The V gene's germline CDR1 is SNHLY and CDR2 FYNNEI. The CDR3 region is CASFLRAMNTEAFF. CDR3 DNA sequence: TGTGCCAGCTTTTTGAGGGCAATGAACACTGAAGCTTTCTTT.